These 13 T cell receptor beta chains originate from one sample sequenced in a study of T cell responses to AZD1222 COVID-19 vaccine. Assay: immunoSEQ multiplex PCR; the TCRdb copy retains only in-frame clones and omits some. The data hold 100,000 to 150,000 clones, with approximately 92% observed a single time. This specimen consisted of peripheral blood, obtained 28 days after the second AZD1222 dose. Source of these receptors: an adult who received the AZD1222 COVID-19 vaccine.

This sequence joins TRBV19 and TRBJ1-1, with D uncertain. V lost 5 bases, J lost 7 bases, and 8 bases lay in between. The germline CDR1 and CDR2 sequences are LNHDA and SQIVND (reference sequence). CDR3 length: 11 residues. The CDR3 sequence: CASSWTGEAFF. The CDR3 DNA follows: TGTGCCAGTAGTTGGACGGGTGAAGCTTTCTTT.

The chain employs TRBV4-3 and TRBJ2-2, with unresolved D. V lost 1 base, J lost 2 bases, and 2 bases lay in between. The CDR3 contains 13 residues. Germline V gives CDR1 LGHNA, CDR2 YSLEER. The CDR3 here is CASSQGNTGELFF. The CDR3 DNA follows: TGCGCCAGCAGCCAAGGAAACACCGGGGAGCTGTTTTTT.

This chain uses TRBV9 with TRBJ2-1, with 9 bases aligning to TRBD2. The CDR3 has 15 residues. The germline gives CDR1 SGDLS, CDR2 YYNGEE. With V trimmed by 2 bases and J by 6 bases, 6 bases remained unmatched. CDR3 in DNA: TGTGCCAGCAGCGTCTCCGGGACTAGCCGCAATGAGCAGTTCTTC. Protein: CASSVSGTSRNEQFF.

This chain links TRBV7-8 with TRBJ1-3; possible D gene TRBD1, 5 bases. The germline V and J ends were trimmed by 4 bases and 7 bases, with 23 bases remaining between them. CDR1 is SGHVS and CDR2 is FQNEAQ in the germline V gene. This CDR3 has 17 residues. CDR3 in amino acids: CASSSRQTSSPWNTIYF. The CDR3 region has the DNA TGTGCCAGCAGCTCCCGACAGACGTCGAGTCCATGGAACACCATATATTTT.

CDR3 DNA sequence: TGTGCCAGCTCACCCCGGGACACGAACACTGAAGCTTTCTTT. This translates into CASSPRDTNTEAFF. The chain joins TRBV18 to TRBJ1-1; possible D gene TRBD1, 6 bases. The CDR3 runs 14 residues. Per the germline V gene, CDR1 is KGHSH and CDR2 is LQKENI. The V end was cut by 3 bases, the J end by 1 base, with 9 bases between.

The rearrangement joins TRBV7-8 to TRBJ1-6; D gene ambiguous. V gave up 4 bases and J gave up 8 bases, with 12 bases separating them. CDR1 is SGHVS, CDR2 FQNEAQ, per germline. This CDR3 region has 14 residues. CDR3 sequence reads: CASSSEGRHSPLHF. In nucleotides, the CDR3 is TGTGCCAGCAGCTCCGAGGGCCGGCATTCACCCCTCCACTTT.

The CDR3 DNA sequence: TGTGCCAGCAGCCGGAAGGGGGCGGGTGGCTACACCTTC. The encoded protein is CASSRKGAGGYTF. This chain links TRBV3-1 (or the pseudogene TRBV3-2) with TRBJ1-2, with 7 bases that match TRBD1. Germline CDR1 and CDR2: LGHDT and YNNKEL (reference sequence). Losses at the gene ends were 4 bases for V and 7 bases for J; bases not matched to a gene: 6. This CDR3 has 13 residues.

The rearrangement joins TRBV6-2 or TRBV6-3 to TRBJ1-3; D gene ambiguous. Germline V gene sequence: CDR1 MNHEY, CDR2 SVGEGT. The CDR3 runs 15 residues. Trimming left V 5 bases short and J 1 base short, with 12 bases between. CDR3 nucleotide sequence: TGTGCCAGCAGTGGGGAATCTTGGTCTGGAAACACCATATATTTT. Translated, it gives CASSGESWSGNTIYF.

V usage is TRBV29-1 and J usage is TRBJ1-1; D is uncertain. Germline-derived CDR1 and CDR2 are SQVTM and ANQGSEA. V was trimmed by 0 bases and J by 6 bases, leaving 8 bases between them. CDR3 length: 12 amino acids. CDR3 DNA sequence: TGCAGCGTTGAAGAGAGGAAATCTGAAGCTTTCTTT. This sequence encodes CSVEERKSEAFF.

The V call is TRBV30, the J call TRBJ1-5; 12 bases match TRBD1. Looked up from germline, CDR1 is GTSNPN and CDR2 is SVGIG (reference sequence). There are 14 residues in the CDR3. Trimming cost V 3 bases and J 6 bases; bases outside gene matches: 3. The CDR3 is CAWRGQGALQPQHF. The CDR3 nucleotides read TGTGCCTGGAGGGGACAGGGGGCTCTTCAGCCCCAGCATTTT.

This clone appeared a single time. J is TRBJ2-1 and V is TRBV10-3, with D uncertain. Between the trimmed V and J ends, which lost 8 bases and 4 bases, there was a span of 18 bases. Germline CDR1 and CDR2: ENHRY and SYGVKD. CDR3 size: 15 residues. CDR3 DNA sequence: TGTGCCATCCGGGCAGCCCCTTCGTTTTACAATGAGCAGTTCTTC. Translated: CAIRAAPSFYNEQFF.

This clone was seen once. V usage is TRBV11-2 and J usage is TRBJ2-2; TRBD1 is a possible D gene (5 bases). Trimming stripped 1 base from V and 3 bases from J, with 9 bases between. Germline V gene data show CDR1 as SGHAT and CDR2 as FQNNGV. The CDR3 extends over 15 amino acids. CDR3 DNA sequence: TGTGCCAGCAGCTTAGCCAGGGCTGACACCGGGGAGCTGTTTTTT. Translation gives CASSLARADTGELFF.

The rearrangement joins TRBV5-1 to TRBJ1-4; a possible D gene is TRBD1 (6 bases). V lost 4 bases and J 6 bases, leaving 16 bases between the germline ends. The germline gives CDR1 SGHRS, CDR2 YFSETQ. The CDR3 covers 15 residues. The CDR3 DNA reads TGCGCCAGCAGCCCGGCAGGGGATTCGGATGAAAAACTGTTTTTT. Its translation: CASSPAGDSDEKLFF.